These 20 T cell receptor beta chains were sequenced from one sample in a study of identical twins. TCRdb used MiXCR to reprocess the 5' RACE reads, holding one entry per CDR3 protein. The data show some 260,000 distinct CDR3 sequences, more than 13% seen once. Source material: memory (CD45RO+) T cells sorted from blood. The receptors here all came from a woman aged 18-29 years in good health.

This clonotype was seen only a few times. The gene calls are TRBV7-2 and TRBJ2-1, with 11 bases lining up with TRBD2. V lost 0 bases to trimming and J lost 8 bases; unmatched junction nucleotides: 3. Germline loops: CDR1 SGHTA, CDR2 FQGNSA. The CDR3 length is 15 residues. In DNA, the CDR3 is TGTGCCAGCAGCTTAGCCACTAGCGGGGGACATGAGCAGTTCTTC. This encodes CASSLATSGGHEQFF.

This clonotype was observed at least ten times. The chain carries TRBV12-3 or TRBV12-4 and TRBJ2-1; D is ambiguous. V was shortened by 5 bases and J by 6 bases, with 8 bases between the two germline ends. The CDR3 contains 12 residues. The CDR3: CASSLLGNEQFF. The DNA of the CDR3 is TGTGCCAGCAGTCTCCTGGGCAATGAGCAGTTCTTC.

V is TRBV2 and J is TRBJ2-3, with 7 bases identical to TRBD2. The V gene end was trimmed by 2 bases and the J gene end by 0 bases; junction bases not matched to a gene: 5. The CDR3 consists of 16 residues. Germline lookup yields CDR1 SNHLY and CDR2 FYNNEI. The CDR3 region has the DNA TGTGCCAGCAGTGAACGGCCTAGCGGAAGCACAGATACGCAGTATTTT. This codes for CASSERPSGSTDTQYF.

This clonotype was seen more than once but under ten times. This sequence joins TRBV5-1 and TRBJ2-1; TRBD2 matches at 8 bases. Trimming cost V 2 bases and J 2 bases; bases outside gene matches: 9. The germline CDR1 and CDR2 sequences are SGHRS and YFSETQ. CDR3 size: 17 residues. CDR3 sequence reads: CASSFTGAGGPYNEQFF. In DNA, the CDR3 is TGCGCCAGCAGCTTTACAGGCGCGGGGGGCCCCTACAATGAGCAGTTCTTC.

This clonotype has more than one count but fewer than ten. The rearrangement joins TRBV12-3 or TRBV12-4 to TRBJ1-2; no clear D gene. This CDR3 has 13 amino acids. V lost 2 bases and J 5 bases, leaving 9 bases between the germline ends. This chain's CDR3 is CASSLFERYGYTF. CDR3 DNA: TGTGCCAGCAGTTTATTTGAGAGGTATGGCTACACCTTC.

CDR3 in amino acids: CASSPAGGAYEQYF. CDR3 DNA: TGTGCCAGCAGCCCGGCAGGGGGGGCCTACGAGCAGTACTTC. The rearrangement joins TRBV9 to TRBJ2-7; D may be TRBD1 or TRBD2 (7 bases each). Trimming stripped 4 bases from V and 2 bases from J, with 13 bases between. The CDR3 is made up of 14 amino acids. CDR1 and CDR2 from the germline V gene are SGDLS and YYNGEE.

This clonotype was seen ten or more times. The chain employs TRBV12-3 or TRBV12-4 and TRBJ2-1; D unresolved. V was shortened by 7 bases and J by 9 bases, with 10 bases between the two germline ends. The CDR3 consists of 11 residues. The CDR3 DNA follows: TGTGCCAGCACCCGATCTACTGAGCAGTTCTTC. Its protein product is CASTRSTEQFF.

This clonotype has more than one count but fewer than ten. This sequence joins TRBV9 and TRBJ2-1; 7 bases line up with TRBD2. Germline V gene lookup returns CDR1 SGDLS and CDR2 YYNGEE. The CDR3 length is 17 residues. Unmatched junction bases numbered 13, after V lost 1 base and J lost 6 bases. The CDR3, as DNA: TGTGCCAGCAGCGTATACCCCGGCGGGAGCCAAGGCAATGAGCAGTTCTTC. It specifies CASSVYPGGSQGNEQFF.

The J gene is TRBJ2-3, the V gene TRBV29-1; the match to TRBD2 covers 10 bases. The CDR3 has 15 amino acids. The V segment lost 6 bases and the J segment 3 bases; nucleotides outside the gene matches: 9. Germline V gives CDR1 SQVTM, CDR2 ANQGSEA. The CDR3 nucleotides are TGCAGCGTGGGAGCAGCGGGGGGGGGTACAGATACGCAGTATTTT. Residues: CSVGAAGGGTDTQYF.

This clonotype was seen repeatedly, ten times or more. The chain combines TRBV9 with TRBJ1-1; D remains ambiguous. V lost 2 bases to trimming and J lost 2 bases, with 7 bases between them. CDR1 SGDLS and CDR2 YYNGEE come from the germline V gene. This CDR3 contains 13 residues. The DNA of the CDR3 is TGTGCCAGCAGCGTCGCCCCTAACACTGAAGCTTTCTTT. It yields the protein CASSVAPNTEAFF.

This chain connects TRBV6-6 to TRBJ2-2; either TRBD1 or TRBD2 may supply D (5 bases each). Germline CDR1 is MNHNY and CDR2 is SVGAGI (reference sequence). This CDR3 spans 13 amino acids. With 6 bases removed from V and 6 bases from J, the gap between germline ends came to 11 bases. The chain's CDR3 is CASRTRESGELFF. CDR3 nucleotide sequence: TGTGCCAGCAGAACCAGGGAGTCCGGGGAGCTGTTTTTT.

The sample holds a few counts of this clonotype. V gene TRBV5-1 combines with J gene TRBJ2-5; 12 bases match TRBD2. The trim removed 1 base at V and 3 bases at J, leaving 4 bases unmatched. CDR1 is SGHRS and CDR2 is YFSETQ in the germline V gene. This CDR3 is built from 16 residues. For the CDR3, the DNA is TGCGCCAGCAGCTTGCTCCGACTAGCGGGGGAAGAGACCCAGTACTTC. Translated: CASSLLRLAGEETQYF.

In its sample, this clonotype was seen a few times. The chain is built from TRBV5-1 and TRBJ2-3; TRBD2 aligns across 11 bases. The germline CDR1 and CDR2 sequences are SGHRS and YFSETQ. J was trimmed by 0 bases and V by 4 bases; bases with no gene match: 7. This CDR3 spans 17 amino acids. CDR3 sequence (DNA): TGCGCCAGCAGCCCTGGGACTAGCGGACATAGCACAGATACGCAGTATTTT. Residues: CASSPGTSGHSTDTQYF.

Concerning this clonotype: The junction departs from germline at one end; a sequencing error may be responsible. CDR3 sequence (DNA): TGCTGTGCTAGAGATCATGGCAGGAGCTCCTATAATTCACCCCTCCACTTT. Its protein is CCARDHGRSSYNSPLHF. This chain uses TRBV20-1 with TRBJ1-6; no firm D call. Per the germline V gene, CDR1 is DFQATT and CDR2 is SNEGSKA (reference sequence). The CDR3 is 17 amino acids.

This clonotype has only a few counts. The V call is TRBV4-1, the J call TRBJ2-7; TRBD2 matches at 8 bases. V was pared by 0 bases and J by 0 bases, with 4 bases of the junction left unmatched. This CDR3 spans 16 amino acids. Germline V gene lookup returns CDR1 MGHRA and CDR2 YSYEKL. As DNA, the CDR3 is TGCGCCAGCAGCCAAGATACGGGGGGGAACTCCTACGAGCAGTACTTC. This codes for CASSQDTGGNSYEQYF.

This clonotype appeared a few times. The genes are TRBV29-1 and TRBJ2-2, with unresolved D. V shed 3 bases and J shed 2 bases, with 10 bases lying between them. Germline CDR1 and CDR2: SQVTM and ANQGSEA. The CDR3 runs 14 residues. Here the CDR3 reads CSVDGQANTGELFF. The DNA of the CDR3 is TGCAGCGTTGATGGTCAAGCAAACACCGGGGAGCTGTTTTTT.

The genes are TRBV7-2 and TRBJ1-5; D ambiguous. CDR1 SGHTA and CDR2 FQGNSA come from the germline V gene. CDR3 length equals 14 residues. Trimming stripped 5 bases from V and 7 bases from J, with 15 bases between. The CDR3: CASSTVAVDQPQHF. The CDR3 DNA reads as TGTGCCAGCAGCACCGTGGCGGTAGACCAGCCCCAGCATTTT.

The chain couples TRBV5-1 to TRBJ2-7; a weak D match, TRBD2 (5 bases). Trimming cost V 1 base and J 7 bases, with 21 bases left between them. Germline V CDR1 and CDR2: SGHRS, YFSETQ. The CDR3 is 16 residues long. CDR3 bases: TGCGCCAGCAGCTTGCCGCCCCAAGCGGCCCCTCGGGAGCAGTACTTC. Its translation: CASSLPPQAAPREQYF.

The chain recombines TRBV3-1 with TRBJ1-6; D unresolved. CDR3 length equals 15 residues. The germline CDR1 and CDR2 sequences are LGHDT and YNNKEL (reference sequence). V was cut by 0 bases and J by 6 bases, with 9 bases left in between. The CDR3: CASSQEVGANSPLHF. In DNA, the CDR3 is TGTGCCAGCAGCCAAGAGGTGGGTGCTAATTCACCCCTCCACTTT.

This clonotype has more than one count but fewer than ten. The V gene is TRBV6-1, the J gene TRBJ2-7; D perhaps matches TRBD1 (6 bases). CDR1 and CDR2 from the germline V gene are MNHNS and SASEGT. The CDR3 consists of 15 residues. The V gene lost 6 bases and the J gene lost 4 bases, with 19 bases spanning the gap. The CDR3 sequence is CASSRQALEIYEQYF. CDR3 coding DNA: TGTGCCAGCAGCCGACAGGCCCTGGAAATTTACGAGCAGTACTTC.